This T cell receptor beta chain is from a study of T cells in Graves' hyperthyroidism and ophthalmopathy. As for the study in general: Upon initial diagnosis and before any treatment, peripheral blood was collected.

TCR beta CDR3 regions were amplified from RNA transcripts. Primed by the HTBI set, a first-round RT-PCR was run on the TCR CDR3. One entry per CDR3 protein, called by TCRdb with MiXCR from the multiplex PCR reads. Here the sample spans some 490,000 distinct CDR3 sequences, roughly a sixth being singletons. This clonotype was observed many times. The CDR3 spans 15 residues. CDR1 and CDR2 from the germline V gene are SGHRS and YFSETQ. The V gene end was trimmed by 5 bases and the J gene end by 3 bases; junction bases not matched to a gene: 8. This sequence was found in a woman aged 30 to 39 with Graves' ophthalmopathy. Source material: blood. The chain recombines TRBV5-1 with TRBJ2-7, with 10 bases that match TRBD2. The CDR3 here is CASRLRSSGGYEQYF. Written as DNA, the CDR3 is TGCGCCAGCAGGCTCCGGTCTAGCGGGGGCTACGAGCAGTACTTC.